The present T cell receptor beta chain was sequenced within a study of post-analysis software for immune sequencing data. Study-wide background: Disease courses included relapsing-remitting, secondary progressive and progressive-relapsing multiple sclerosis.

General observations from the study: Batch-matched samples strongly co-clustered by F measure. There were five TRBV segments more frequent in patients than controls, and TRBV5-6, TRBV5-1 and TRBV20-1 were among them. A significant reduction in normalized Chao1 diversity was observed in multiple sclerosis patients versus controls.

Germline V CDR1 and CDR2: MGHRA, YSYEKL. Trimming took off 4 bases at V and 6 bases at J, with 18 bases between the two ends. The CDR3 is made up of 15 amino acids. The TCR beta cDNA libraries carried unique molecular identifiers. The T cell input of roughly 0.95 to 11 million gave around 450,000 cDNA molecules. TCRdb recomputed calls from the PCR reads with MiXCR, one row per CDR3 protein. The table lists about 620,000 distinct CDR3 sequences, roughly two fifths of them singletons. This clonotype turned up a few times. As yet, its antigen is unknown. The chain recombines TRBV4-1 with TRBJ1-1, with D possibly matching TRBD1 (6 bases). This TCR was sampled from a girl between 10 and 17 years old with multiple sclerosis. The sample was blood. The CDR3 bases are TGCGCCAGCAGCCCTAGGACAGCGAAGATGGCTGAAGCTTTCTTT. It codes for CASSPRTAKMAEAFF.